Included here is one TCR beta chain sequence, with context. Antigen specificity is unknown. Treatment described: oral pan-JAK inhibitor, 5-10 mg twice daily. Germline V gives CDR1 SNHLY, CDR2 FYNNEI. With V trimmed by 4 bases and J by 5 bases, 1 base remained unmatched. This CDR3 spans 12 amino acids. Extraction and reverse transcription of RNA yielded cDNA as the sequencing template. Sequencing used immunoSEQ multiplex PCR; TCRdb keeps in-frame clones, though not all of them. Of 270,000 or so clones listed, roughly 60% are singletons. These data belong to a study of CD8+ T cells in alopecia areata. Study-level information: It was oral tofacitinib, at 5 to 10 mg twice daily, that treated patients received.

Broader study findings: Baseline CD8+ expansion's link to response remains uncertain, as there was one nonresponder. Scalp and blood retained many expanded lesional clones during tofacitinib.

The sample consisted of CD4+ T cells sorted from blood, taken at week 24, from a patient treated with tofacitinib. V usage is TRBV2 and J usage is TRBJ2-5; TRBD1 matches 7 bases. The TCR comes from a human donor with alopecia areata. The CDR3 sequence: CASSAQGETQYF. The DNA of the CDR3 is TGTGCCAGCAGTGCACAGGGGGAGACCCAGTACTTC.